This note documents a single T cell receptor (beta chain) sequence. What it binds is not known. The record originates from a study of cytomegalovirus exposure and HLA in healthy donors. Study-level background: A previous analysis identified approximately 110 million unique TCR beta sequences derived from approximately 190 million T cells. Notes on the study in general: Later, an analysis found that common viral pathogens appeared to be linked with several of the most significant clusters.

The V gene lost 0 bases and the J gene lost 8 bases, with 9 bases spanning the gap. The CDR3 is 13 residues long. Germline CDR1 reads SGHRS; CDR2 reads YFSETQ. Primers: 60 Vbeta forward and 13 Jbeta reverse. Some clones are missing from TCRdb's copy, which holds only in-frame ones; the method was immunoSEQ multiplex PCR. This table holds 150,000 to 200,000 clones, 79% found once. Sequenced material: PBMCs. The chain recombines TRBV5-1 with TRBJ2-1; D gene unclear. The clonotype was recovered from a woman in her forties or fifties in good health and CMV-seronegative. The CDR3 region has the DNA TGCGCCAGCAGCTTGGCCGGCGCGGATGAGCAGTTCTTC. It is translated as CASSLAGADEQFF.